This T cell receptor (beta chain) was identified during a study of control samples from healthy donors and cancer patients. Sequenced by immunoSEQ multiplex PCR; TCRdb stores in-frame clones only, minus some. Of 70,000 to 95,000 clones listed, roughly 92% are singletons. V shed 4 bases, J shed 9 bases, and the junction held 12 bases outside the gene matches. CDR1 and CDR2 from the germline V gene are SGHRS and YFSETQ. The CDR3 length is 16 residues. The sequencing sample was made of blood. V and J are TRBV5-1 and TRBJ1-6; 8 bases map to TRBD1. The TCR comes from a woman aged 25-40 years in good health. The CDR3 DNA is TGCGCCAGCAGCGTCAGGGGGGACAGGCATGGTTCACCCCTCCACTTT. Translation gives CASSVRGDRHGSPLHF.